The present T cell receptor beta chain was sequenced within a study of cytomegalovirus exposure and HLA in healthy donors. Turning to the study itself: Approximately 85 million unique TCRs from HLA-typed donors were held in an early release of data.

While unrecorded immune exposures were likely, the donors were nominally healthy when sampled. The PCR ran on 60 Vbeta and 13 Jbeta primers. Here immunoSEQ multiplex PCR was the method, and the copy in TCRdb shows in-frame clones only, minus some. This repertoire shows approximately 120,000 clones, roughly 78% found once; its top ten account for approximately 3.5%. Turning to this clone: Its specificity is not known.

Findings and caveats of the study: The study found most TCR sequences rare, yet found some public TCRs in many donors. It was reportedly the case that the classifier diagnosed cytomegalovirus status with high specificity and sensitivity.

Germline assignment: CDR1 MRHNA and CDR2 SNTAGT. The CDR3 totals 15 residues. Trimming cost V 0 bases and J 5 bases; bases outside gene matches: 1. This TCR was recovered from a young man in good health and CMV-seronegative. The material sequenced was PBMCs. This sequence joins TRBV6-4 and TRBJ2-1; TRBD2 aligns across 10 bases. CDR3 residues: CASSDSSGGHNEQFF. In DNA form, the CDR3 reads TGTGCCAGCAGTGACTCTAGCGGGGGGCACAATGAGCAGTTCTTC.